The rows below give T cell receptor beta chains drawn from one sample of a study of blood T cell repertoires in COVID-19. TCRdb's table, derived via immunoSEQ multiplex PCR, lists solely in-frame clones and lacks some. Of fewer than 250,000 clones in the sample, more than 85% were seen once. Sample: peripheral blood. The receptors derive from a man younger than 40 with acute or convalescent COVID-19. Both conserved end residues are part of each CDR3. Each record gives: CDR3 protein, J gene, V gene, clone size. Only part of the rows carry a size: once, few, many, or a class if the clone is expanded.

CASSLGPAGYYEQYF TRBJ2-7 TRBV7-3 .
CAWSRPPGSTEAFF TRBJ1-1 TRBV30 few
CASTTGGAYEQYF TRBJ2-7 TRBV28 .
CASSLAGRRSTDTQYF TRBJ2-3 TRBV7-9 .
CASSQFGLSYEQYF TRBJ2-7 TRBV7-2 .
CALSLGTSNNSPLHF TRBJ1-6 TRBV6-5 few
CASYSYEQYF TRBJ2-7 TRBV7-5 .
CASSLSRPQETQYF TRBJ2-5 TRBV28 .
CASSLNPGPRVNQPQHF TRBJ1-5 TRBV7-6 .
CASSKRATGSGANVLTF TRBJ2-6 TRBV19 .
CASSLTGVQYF TRBJ2-7 TRBV7-2 .
CAEEGSSGYTF TRBJ1-2 TRBV2 few
CASSFEQGAGAYGYTF TRBJ1-2 TRBV5-5 .
CASRAGLGYGYTF TRBJ1-2 TRBV25-1 .
CASSNRDRVAYEQYF TRBJ2-7 TRBV28 .
CASSFDRSDYGYTF TRBJ1-2 TRBV7-2 once
CASGDRDRTEAFF TRBJ1-1 TRBV19 .
CASRRQGVRTEAFF TRBJ1-1 TRBV27 .
CASTDSSNYGYTF TRBJ1-2 TRBV10-2 .
CAWSAYRGRLYGYTF TRBJ1-2 TRBV30 .
CASSLGLDNQPQHF TRBJ1-5 TRBV3-1/TRBV3-2 .
CASSTPGLPNTEAFF TRBJ1-1 TRBV19 .
CASTPRQAYYTDTQYF TRBJ2-3 TRBV28 .
CASSPSGIQGMGEKLFF TRBJ1-4 TRBV7-9 .
CASSFGGAANQPQHF TRBJ1-5 TRBV28 .
CATSRAGQGYGYTF TRBJ1-2 TRBV15 .
CATSDGLAGTYNEQFF TRBJ2-1 TRBV24-1 .
CASSLLNEQFF TRBJ2-1 TRBV28 .
CASSLVGLAFYQETQYF TRBJ2-5 TRBV11-2 .
CAWSGAPIRNEKLFF TRBJ1-4 TRBV30 .
CSAGGANTEAFF TRBJ1-1 TRBV29-1 .
CASSPRPGGNYGYTF TRBJ1-2 TRBV3-1/TRBV3-2 .
CAWSVSLGADSRGYTF TRBJ1-2 TRBV30 .